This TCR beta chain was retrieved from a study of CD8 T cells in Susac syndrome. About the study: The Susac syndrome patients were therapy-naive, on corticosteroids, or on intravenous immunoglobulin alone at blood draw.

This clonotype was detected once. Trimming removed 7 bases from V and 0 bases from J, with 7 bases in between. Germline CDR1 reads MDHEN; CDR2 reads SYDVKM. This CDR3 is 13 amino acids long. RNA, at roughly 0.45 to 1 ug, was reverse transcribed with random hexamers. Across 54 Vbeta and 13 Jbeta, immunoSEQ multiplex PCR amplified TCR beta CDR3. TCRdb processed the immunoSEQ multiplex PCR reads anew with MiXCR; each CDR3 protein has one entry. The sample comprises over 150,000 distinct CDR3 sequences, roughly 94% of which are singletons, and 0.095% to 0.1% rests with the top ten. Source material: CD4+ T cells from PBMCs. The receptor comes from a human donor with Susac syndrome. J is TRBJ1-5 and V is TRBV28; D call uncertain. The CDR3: CASTGFSNQPQHF. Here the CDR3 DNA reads TGTGCCAGCACCGGCTTTAGCAATCAGCCCCAGCATTTT.